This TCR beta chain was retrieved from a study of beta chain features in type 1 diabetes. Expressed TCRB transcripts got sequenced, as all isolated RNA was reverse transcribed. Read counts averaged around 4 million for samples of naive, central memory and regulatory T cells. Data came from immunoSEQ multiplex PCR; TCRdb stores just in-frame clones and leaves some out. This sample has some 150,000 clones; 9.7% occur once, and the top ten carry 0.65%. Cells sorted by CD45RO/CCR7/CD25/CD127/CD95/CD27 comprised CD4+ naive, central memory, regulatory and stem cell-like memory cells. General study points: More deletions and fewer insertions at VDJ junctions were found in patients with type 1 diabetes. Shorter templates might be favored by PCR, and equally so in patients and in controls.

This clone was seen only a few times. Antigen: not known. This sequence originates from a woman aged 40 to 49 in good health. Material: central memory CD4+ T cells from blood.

The chain's CDR3 is CASSSRQGSYGYTF. Here the CDR3 DNA reads TGTGCCAGCAGCTCGAGACAGGGATCCTATGGCTACACCTTC. This sequence joins TRBV7-2 and TRBJ1-2, with TRBD1 identical over 7 bases. Germline V gene lookup returns CDR1 SGHTA and CDR2 FQGNSA. The trim removed 4 bases at V and 4 bases at J, leaving 6 bases unmatched. This CDR3 is 14 amino acids long.